This TCR beta chain was documented in a study of memory CD4+ T cells and cytomegalovirus serostatus. Study-level information: Healthy Belgian adult donors included roughly ten CMV-positive and approximately 25 CMV-negative people.

Single viable CD3+CD4+CD8-CD45RO+ cells were sorted as the memory CD4+ T cells. CMV serostatus came from serum IgG against pp150, pp28, p38, p52. In the source study's methods: After removing out-of-frame reads, 2 million to 2.5 million distinct TCRbeta sequences remained. Libraries were prepared by immunoSEQ multiplex PCR; TCRdb keeps only in-frame clonotypes and omits some of them. That table is the source of V, J and clone size, and D and trimming were worked out from the DNA. The data show under 55,000 clones, around 82% seen once. The CDR3 sequence is 11 residues long. Germline CDR1 is SNHLY and CDR2 is FYNNEI.

This TCR was recovered from an adult in good health and CMV-seropositive. The chain links TRBV2 to TRBJ2-3; D tentatively fits TRBD1 or TRBD2 (6 bases each). The specimen sequenced was memory CD4+ T cells from blood. CDR3 coding DNA: TGTGCTGGCGGGACAATAGATACGCAGTATTTT. It is translated as CAGGTIDTQYF.